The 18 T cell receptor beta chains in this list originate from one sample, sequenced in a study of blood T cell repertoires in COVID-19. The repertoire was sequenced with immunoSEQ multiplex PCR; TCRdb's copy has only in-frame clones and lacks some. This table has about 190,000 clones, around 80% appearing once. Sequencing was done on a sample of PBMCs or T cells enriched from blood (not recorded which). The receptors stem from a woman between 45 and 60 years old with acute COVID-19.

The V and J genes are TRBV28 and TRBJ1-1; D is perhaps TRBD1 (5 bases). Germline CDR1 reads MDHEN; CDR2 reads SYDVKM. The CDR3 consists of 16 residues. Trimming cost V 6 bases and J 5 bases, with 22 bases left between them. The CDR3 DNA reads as TGTGCCAGCAGGAATATGAAGCCCACCGGGGGAACTGAAGCTTTCTTT. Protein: CASRNMKPTGGTEAFF.

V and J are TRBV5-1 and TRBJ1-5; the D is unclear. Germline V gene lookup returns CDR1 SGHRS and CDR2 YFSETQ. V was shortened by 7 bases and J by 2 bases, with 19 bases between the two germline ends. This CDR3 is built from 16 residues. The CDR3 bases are TGCGCCAGCCGCCGAGGGCAGCTTATGGGCAATCAGCCCCAGCATTTT. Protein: CASRRGQLMGNQPQHF.

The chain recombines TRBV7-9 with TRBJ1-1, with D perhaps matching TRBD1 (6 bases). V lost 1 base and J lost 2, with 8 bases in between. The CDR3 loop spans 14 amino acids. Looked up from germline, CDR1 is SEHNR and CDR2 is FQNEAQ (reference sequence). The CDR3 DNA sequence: TGTGCCAGCAGCTTAGGACAGGCTAACACTGAAGCTTTCTTT. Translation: CASSLGQANTEAFF. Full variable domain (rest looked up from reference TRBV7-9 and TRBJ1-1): DTGVSQNPRHKITKRGQNVTFRCDPISEHNRLYWYRQTLGQGPEFLTYFQNEAQLEKSRLLSDRFSAERPKGSFSTLEIQRTEQGDSAMYLCASSLGQANTEAFFGQGTRLTVV.

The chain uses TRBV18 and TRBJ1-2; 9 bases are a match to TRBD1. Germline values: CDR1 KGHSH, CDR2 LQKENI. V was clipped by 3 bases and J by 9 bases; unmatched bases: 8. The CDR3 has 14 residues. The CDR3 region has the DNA TGTGCCAGCTCACCGGGACAGGGCCAATTAAGCTACACCTTC. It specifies CASSPGQGQLSYTF.

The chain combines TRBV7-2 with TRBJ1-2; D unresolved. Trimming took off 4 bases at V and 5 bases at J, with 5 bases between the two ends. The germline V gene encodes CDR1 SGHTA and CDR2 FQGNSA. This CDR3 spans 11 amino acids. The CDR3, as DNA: TGTGCCAGCAGCTCTTTATATGGCTACACCTTC. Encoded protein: CASSSLYGYTF.

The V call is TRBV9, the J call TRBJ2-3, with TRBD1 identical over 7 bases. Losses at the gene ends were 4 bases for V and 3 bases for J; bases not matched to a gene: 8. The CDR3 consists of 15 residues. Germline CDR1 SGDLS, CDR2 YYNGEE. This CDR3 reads CASSIRQGGTDTQYF. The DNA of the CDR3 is TGTGCCAGCAGCATCAGACAGGGTGGGACAGATACGCAGTATTTT. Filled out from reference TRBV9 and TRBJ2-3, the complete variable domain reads DSGVTQTPKHLITATGQRVTLRCSPRSGDLSVYWYQQSLDQGLQFLIQYYNGEERAKGNILERFSAQQFPDLHSELNLSSLELGDSALYFCASSIRQGGTDTQYFGPGTRLTVL.

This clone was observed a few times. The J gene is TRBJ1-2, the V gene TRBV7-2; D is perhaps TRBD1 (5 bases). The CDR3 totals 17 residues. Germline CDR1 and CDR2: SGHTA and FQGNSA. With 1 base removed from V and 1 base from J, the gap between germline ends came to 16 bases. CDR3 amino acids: CASSLDGAWAHNYGYTF. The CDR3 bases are TGTGCCAGCAGCTTAGATGGGGCGTGGGCCCATAACTATGGCTACACCTTC.

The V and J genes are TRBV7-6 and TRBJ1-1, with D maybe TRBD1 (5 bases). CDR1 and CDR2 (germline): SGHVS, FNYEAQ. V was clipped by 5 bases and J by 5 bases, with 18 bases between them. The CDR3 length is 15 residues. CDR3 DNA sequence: TGTGCCAGCAGCCGCGAAGGAGGGGCTAGGACTGAAGCTTTCTTT. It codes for CASSREGGARTEAFF.

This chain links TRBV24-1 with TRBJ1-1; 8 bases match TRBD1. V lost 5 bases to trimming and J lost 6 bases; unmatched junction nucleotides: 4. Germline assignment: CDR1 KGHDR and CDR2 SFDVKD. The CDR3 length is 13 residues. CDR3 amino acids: CATSGGTGAEAFF. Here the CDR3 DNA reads TGTGCCACCAGTGGAGGGACAGGTGCTGAAGCTTTCTTT.

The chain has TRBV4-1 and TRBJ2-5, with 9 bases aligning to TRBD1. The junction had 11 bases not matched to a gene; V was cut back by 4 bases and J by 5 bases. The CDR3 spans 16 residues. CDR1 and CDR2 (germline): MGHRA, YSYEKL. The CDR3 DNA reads TGCGCCAGCAGCCCAGGACAGGGGTCGTGGTTGGAGACCCAGTACTTC. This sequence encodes CASSPGQGSWLETQYF.

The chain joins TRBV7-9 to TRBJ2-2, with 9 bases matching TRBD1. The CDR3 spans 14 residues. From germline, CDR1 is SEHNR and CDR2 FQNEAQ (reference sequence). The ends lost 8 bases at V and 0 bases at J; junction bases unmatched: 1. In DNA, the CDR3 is TGTGCCAGCGGACAGGGGCCGAACACCGGGGAGCTGTTTTTT. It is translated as CASGQGPNTGELFF. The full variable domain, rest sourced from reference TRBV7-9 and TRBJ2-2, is DTGVSQNPRHKITKRGQNVTFRCDPISEHNRLYWYRQTLGQGPEFLTYFQNEAQLEKSRLLSDRFSAERPKGSFSTLEIQRTEQGDSAMYLCASGQGPNTGELFFGEGSRLTVL.

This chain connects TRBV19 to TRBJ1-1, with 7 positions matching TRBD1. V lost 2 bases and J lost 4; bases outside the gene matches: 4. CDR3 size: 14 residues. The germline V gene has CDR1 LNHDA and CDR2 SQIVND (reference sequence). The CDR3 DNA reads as TGTGCCAGTAGTATAACGGGACAGTTCACTGAAGCTTTCTTT. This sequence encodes CASSITGQFTEAFF.

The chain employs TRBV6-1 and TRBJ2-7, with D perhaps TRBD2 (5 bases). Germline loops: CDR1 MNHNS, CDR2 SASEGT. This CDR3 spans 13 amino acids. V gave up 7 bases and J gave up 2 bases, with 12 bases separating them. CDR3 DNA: TGTGCCAGCAAGCTGACGGGAACCTACGAGCAGTACGTC. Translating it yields CASKLTGTYEQYV.

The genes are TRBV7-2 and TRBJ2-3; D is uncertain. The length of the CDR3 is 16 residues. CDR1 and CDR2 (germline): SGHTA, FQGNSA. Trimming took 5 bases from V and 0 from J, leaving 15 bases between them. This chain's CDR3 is CASSPGLLGSTDTQYF. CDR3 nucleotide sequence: TGTGCCAGCAGCCCAGGCCTTCTTGGAAGCACAGATACGCAGTATTTT.

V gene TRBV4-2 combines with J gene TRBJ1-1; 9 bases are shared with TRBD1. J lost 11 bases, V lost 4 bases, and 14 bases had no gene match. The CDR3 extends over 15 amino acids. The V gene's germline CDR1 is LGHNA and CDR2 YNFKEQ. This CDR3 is CASSPQEGQGVFAFF. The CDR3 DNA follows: TGTGCCAGCAGCCCCCAGGAGGGACAGGGTGTATTTGCTTTCTTT.

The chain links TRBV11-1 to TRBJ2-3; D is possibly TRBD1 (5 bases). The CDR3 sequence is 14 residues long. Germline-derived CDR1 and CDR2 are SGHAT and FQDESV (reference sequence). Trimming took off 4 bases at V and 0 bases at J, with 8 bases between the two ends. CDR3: CASSSTVSTDTQYF. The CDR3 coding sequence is TGTGCCAGCAGCTCGACAGTTAGCACAGATACGCAGTATTTT.

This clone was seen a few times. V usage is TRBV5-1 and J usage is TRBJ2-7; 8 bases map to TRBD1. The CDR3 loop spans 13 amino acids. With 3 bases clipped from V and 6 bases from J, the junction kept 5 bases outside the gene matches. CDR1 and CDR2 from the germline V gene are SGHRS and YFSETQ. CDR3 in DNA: TGCGCCAGCAGCTCACCGACAGGGGTCGAGCAGTACGTC. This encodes CASSSPTGVEQYV.

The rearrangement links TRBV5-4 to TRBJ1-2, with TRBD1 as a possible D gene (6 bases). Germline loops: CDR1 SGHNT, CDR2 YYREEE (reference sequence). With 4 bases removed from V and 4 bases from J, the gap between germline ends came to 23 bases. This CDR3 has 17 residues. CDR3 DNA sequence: TGTGCCAGCAGCCCAAACCCCCCGGCAGGGGCAATCTATGGCTACACCTTC. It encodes CASSPNPPAGAIYGYTF.